The 10 T cell receptor beta chains presented below share a single source sample, sequenced in a study of cytomegalovirus exposure and HLA in healthy donors. It was with 60 Vbeta and 13 Jbeta primers that the PCR ran. Profiling relied on immunoSEQ multiplex PCR, and the TCRdb table lists in-frame clones only, not all of them. The sample consists of around 90,000 clones, 79% of them appearing once. The sample was PBMCs. These receptors were obtained from a male donor in good health and CMV-seropositive.

There are a few counts of this clone. This chain links TRBV30 with TRBJ1-1; 8 bases are shared with TRBD1. The CDR3 covers 15 residues. The germline CDR1 and CDR2 sequences are GTSNPN and SVGIG (reference sequence). V lost 1 base to trimming and J lost 1 base; unmatched junction nucleotides: 5. CDR3 nucleotides: TGTGCCTGGAGTGCGGGCGGGACAGGGAACACTGAAGCTTTCTTT. Protein: CAWSAGGTGNTEAFF.

J is TRBJ2-2 and V is TRBV5-4; 10 bases agree with TRBD1. Trimming cost V 2 bases and J 4 bases; bases outside gene matches: 5. CDR1 SGHNT and CDR2 YYREEE come from the germline V gene (reference sequence). This CDR3 has 16 amino acids. CDR3 amino acids: CASSLGGQGPTGELFF. CDR3 nucleotides: TGTGCCAGCAGCTTAGGGGGACAGGGGCCCACCGGGGAGCTGTTTTTT.

CDR3 DNA sequence: TGTGCCAGCAGCTTCGGGGGACAGGGGGCTTACGAGCAGTACTTC. As protein: CASSFGGQGAYEQYF. The chain joins TRBV5-4 to TRBJ2-7, with 12 bases lining up with TRBD1. The CDR3 extends over 15 amino acids. Germline CDR1 and CDR2: SGHNT and YYREEE (reference sequence). V lost 2 bases and J lost 4; bases outside the gene matches: 4. The whole variable domain, remainder taken from reference TRBV5-4 and TRBJ2-7, is ETGVTQSPTHLIKTRGQQVTLRCSSQSGHNTVSWYQQALGQGPQFIFQYYREEENGRGNFPPRFSGLQFPNYSSELNVNALELDDSALYLCASSFGGQGAYEQYFGPGTRLTVT.

The chain recombines TRBV27 with TRBJ2-7; TRBD1 agrees at 7 bases. V shed 3 bases, J shed 3 bases, and the junction held 8 bases outside the gene matches. CDR1 MNHEY and CDR2 SMNVEV come from the germline V gene (reference sequence). CDR3 length equals 15 residues. The CDR3 DNA follows: TGTGCCAGCAGTTTCTCGGACAGGTCCTTCTACGAGCAGTACTTC. Translating gives CASSFSDRSFYEQYF.

This clone was detected only once. The V call is TRBV6-6, the J call TRBJ1-1; D possibly corresponds to TRBD1 (5 bases). CDR1 is MNHNY and CDR2 is SVGAGI in the germline V gene (reference sequence). The ends were cut back, 8 bases at V and 2 bases at J, with 12 bases in the middle. CDR3 length equals 13 residues. As DNA, the CDR3 is TGTGCCAGCGGATCTGGACAAAACACTGAAGCTTTCTTT. Encoded protein: CASGSGQNTEAFF.

This chain uses TRBV2 with TRBJ2-1; no firm D call. Trimming left V 5 bases short and J 5 bases short, with 10 bases between. Germline loops: CDR1 SNHLY, CDR2 FYNNEI. The CDR3 has 13 amino acids. The CDR3 nucleotides are TGTGCCAGCAGTTACCTTACAAACAATGAGCAGTTCTTC. Translating gives CASSYLTNNEQFF.

This clone was recorded a few times. Distinct nucleotide sequences in the sample also encode this CDR3. This chain joins TRBV5-1 and TRBJ2-1; 9 bases line up with TRBD2. V lost 1 base and J lost 6; bases outside the gene matches: 5. CDR1 is SGHRS, CDR2 YFSETQ, per germline. CDR3 length: 15 residues. The CDR3 DNA reads as TGCGCCAGCAGCTTGCGTAGCGGGGGCCGCAATGAGCAGTTCTTC. It specifies CASSLRSGGRNEQFF.

The chain uses TRBV14 and TRBJ1-2; maybe TRBD1 (6 bases). The CDR3 is made up of 15 amino acids. Germline V gene lookup returns CDR1 SGHDN and CDR2 FVKESK. Trimming took 1 base from V and 7 from J, leaving 16 bases between them. CDR3 sequence: CASSQGERPGVGYTF. The CDR3 DNA reads as TGTGCCAGCAGCCAAGGAGAGAGACCAGGGGTTGGCTACACCTTC.

The J gene is TRBJ1-2, the V gene TRBV30, with 7 bases identical to TRBD1. The CDR3 runs 12 residues. With 0 bases clipped from V and 8 bases from J, the junction kept 3 bases outside the gene matches. Germline V gene sequence: CDR1 GTSNPN, CDR2 SVGIG (reference sequence). CDR3 amino acids: CAWSVTGDGYTF. The CDR3 nucleotides are TGTGCCTGGAGTGTAACAGGGGACGGCTACACCTTC.

This chain joins TRBV9 and TRBJ2-3; 14 bases are shared with TRBD2. The CDR3 spans 19 residues. Germline V gene data show CDR1 as SGDLS and CDR2 as YYNGEE. Unmatched junction bases numbered 10, after V lost 4 bases and J lost 0 bases. Written as DNA, the CDR3 is TGTGCCAGCAGCACCCGAGGGACTAGCGGGGGCCTCAGCACAGATACGCAGTATTTT. It codes for CASSTRGTSGGLSTDTQYF.